This paragraph covers one T cell receptor (beta chain) sequence. Its antigen remains unknown. The data are from a study of CD4 T cells in relation to SARS-CoV-2 and coronaviruses. Across the study: Convalescent donors were aged roughly 20 to 80, with median approximately 39 years. Study results and caveats: No donor gave both pre-pandemic and post-infection samples. In roughly 60% of donors, memory CD4+ clonotypes crossrecognized SARS-CoV-2 and at least one common cold coronavirus spike.

Looked up from germline, CDR1 is SGHDT and CDR2 is YYEEEE. V lost 5 bases and J lost 2, with 11 bases in between. The CDR3 runs 13 residues. Profiling relied on immunoSEQ multiplex PCR, and the TCRdb table lists in-frame clones only, not all of them. The profile shows 43,000 or so clones, more than 65% of them singletons. Source material: naive CD4+ T cells from PBMCs, cultured in vitro. Subset meaning: naive CD4+ T cells isolated by negative enrichment. This sequence originates from an adult with COVID-19. The genes are TRBV5-6 and TRBJ2-7; D gene uncertain. CDR3 coding DNA: TGTGCCAGCAGTCCCGGGCCTACCTACGAGCAGTACTTC. Protein sequence: CASSPGPTYEQYF.